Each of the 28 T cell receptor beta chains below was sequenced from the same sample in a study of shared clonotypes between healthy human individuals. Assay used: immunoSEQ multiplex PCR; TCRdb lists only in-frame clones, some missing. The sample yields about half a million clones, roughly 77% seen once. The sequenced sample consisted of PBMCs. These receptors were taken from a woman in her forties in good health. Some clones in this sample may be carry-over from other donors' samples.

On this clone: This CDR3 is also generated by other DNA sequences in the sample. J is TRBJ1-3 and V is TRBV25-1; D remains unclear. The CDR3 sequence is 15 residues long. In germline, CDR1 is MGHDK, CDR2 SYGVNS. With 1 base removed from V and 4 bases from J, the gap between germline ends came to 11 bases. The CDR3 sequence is CASSEWGGSGNTIYF. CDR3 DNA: TGTGCCAGCAGTGAATGGGGTGGGAGCGGAAACACCATATATTTT. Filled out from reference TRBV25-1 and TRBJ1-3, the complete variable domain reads EADIYQTPRYLVIGTGKKITLECSQTMGHDKMYWYQQDPGMELHLIHYSYGVNSTEKGDLSSESTVSRIRTEHFPLTLESARPSHTSQYLCASSEWGGSGNTIYFGEGSWLTVV.

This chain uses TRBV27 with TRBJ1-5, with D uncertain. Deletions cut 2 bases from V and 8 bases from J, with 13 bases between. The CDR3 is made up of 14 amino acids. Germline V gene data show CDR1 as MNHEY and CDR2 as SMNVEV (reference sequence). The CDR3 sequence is CASSLMDGTEPQHF. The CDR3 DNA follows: TGTGCCAGCAGTTTAATGGACGGTACGGAGCCCCAGCATTTT.

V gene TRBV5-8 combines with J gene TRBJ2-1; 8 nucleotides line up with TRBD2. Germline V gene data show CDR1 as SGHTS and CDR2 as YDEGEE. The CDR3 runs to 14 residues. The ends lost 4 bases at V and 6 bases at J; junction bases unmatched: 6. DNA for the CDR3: TGTGCCAGCAGCCACTTAGCGGGGACCAATGAGCAGTTCTTC. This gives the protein CASSHLAGTNEQFF. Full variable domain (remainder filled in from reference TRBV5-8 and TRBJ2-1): EAGVTQSPTHLIKTRGQQATLRCSPISGHTSVYWYQQALGLGLQFLLWYDEGEERNRGNFPPRFSGRQFPNYSSELNVNALELEDSALYLCASSHLAGTNEQFFGPGTRLTVL.

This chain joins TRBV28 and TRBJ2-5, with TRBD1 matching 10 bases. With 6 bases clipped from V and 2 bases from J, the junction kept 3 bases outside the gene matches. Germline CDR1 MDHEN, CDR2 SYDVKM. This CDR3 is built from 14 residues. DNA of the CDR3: TGTGCCAGCAGAGACAGGGGGCGACAAGAGACCCAGTACTTC. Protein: CASRDRGRQETQYF. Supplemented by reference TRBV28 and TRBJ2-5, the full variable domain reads DVKVTQSSRYLVKRTGEKVFLECVQDMDHENMFWYRQDPGLGLRLIYFSYDVKMKEKGDIPEGYSVSREKKERFSLILESASTNQTSMYLCASRDRGRQETQYFGPGTRLLVL.

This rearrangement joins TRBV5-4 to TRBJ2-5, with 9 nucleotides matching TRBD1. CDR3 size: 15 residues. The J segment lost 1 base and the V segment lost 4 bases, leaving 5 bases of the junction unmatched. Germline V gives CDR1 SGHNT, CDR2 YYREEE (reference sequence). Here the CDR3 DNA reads TGTGCCAGCAGCCAGGACAGGGGCTCCCAAGAGACCCAGTACTTC. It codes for CASSQDRGSQETQYF.

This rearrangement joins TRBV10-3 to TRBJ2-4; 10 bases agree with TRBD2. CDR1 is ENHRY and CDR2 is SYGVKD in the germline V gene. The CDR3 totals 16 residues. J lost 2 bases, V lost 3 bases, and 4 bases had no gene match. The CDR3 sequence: CAISDASGSTKNIQYF. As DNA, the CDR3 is TGTGCCATCAGTGACGCTAGCGGGAGCACCAAAAACATTCAGTACTTC.

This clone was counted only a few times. The chain's CDR3 is CAWSTGLEGETQYF. CDR3 sequence (DNA): TGTGCCTGGAGCACGGGACTAGAAGGGGAGACCCAGTACTTC. The chain employs TRBV30 and TRBJ2-5; 8 bases map to TRBD2. V was pared by 3 bases and J by 5 bases, with 8 bases of the junction left unmatched. This CDR3 is 14 amino acids long. Looked up from germline, CDR1 is GTSNPN and CDR2 is SVGIG (reference sequence).

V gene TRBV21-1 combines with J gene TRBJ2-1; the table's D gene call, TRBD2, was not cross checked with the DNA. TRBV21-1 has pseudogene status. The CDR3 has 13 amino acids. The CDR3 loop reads CASSKLSWREQFF. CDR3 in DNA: TGTGCCAGCAGCAAATTAAGTTGGAGGGAGCAGTTCTTC.

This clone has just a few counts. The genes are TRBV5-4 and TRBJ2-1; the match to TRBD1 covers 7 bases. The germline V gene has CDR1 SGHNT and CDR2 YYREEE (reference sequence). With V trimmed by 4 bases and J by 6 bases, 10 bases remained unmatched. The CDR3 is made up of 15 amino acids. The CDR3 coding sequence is TGTGCCAGCAGCCTAGGGGGCGCGGGTTTCAATGAGCAGTTCTTC. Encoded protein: CASSLGGAGFNEQFF.

The CDR3 loop reads CAISEVAGGTTDTQYF. The CDR3 DNA reads TGTGCCATCAGTGAGGTAGCGGGAGGGACCACAGATACGCAGTATTTT. This sequence joins TRBV10-3 and TRBJ2-3, with 11 positions matching TRBD2. Germline V CDR1 and CDR2: ENHRY, SYGVKD. The CDR3 covers 16 residues. After removal of 2 bases from V and 2 bases from J, the junction contained 3 bases not matched to a gene.

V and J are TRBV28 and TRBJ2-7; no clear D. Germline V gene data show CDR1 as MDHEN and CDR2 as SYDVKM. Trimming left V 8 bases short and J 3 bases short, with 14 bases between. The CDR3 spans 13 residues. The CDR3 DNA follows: TGTGCCAGCTGGGATCCTACTGTCTACGAGCAGTACTTC. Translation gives CASWDPTVYEQYF.

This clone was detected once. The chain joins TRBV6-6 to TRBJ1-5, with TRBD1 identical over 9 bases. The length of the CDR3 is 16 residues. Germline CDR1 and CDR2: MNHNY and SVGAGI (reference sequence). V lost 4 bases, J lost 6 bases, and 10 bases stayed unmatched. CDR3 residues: CASSSIGTGTGQPQHF. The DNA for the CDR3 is TGTGCCAGCAGTTCTATCGGGACAGGGACGGGTCAGCCCCAGCATTTT.

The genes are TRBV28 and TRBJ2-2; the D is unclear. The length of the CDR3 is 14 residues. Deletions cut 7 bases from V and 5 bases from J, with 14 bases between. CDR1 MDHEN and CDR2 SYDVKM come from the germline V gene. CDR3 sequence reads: CASNHLSLTGELFF. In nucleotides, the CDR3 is TGTGCCAGCAACCACCTGAGTTTGACCGGGGAGCTGTTTTTT.

DNA of the CDR3: TGTGCCAGCAGTTTATCTGCAGGGACCAACACCGGGGAGCTGTTTTTT. This gives the protein CASSLSAGTNTGELFF. The V call is TRBV27, the J call TRBJ2-2; either TRBD1 or TRBD2 may supply D (5 bases each). V was shortened by 0 bases and J by 2 bases, with 10 bases between the two germline ends. The CDR3 length is 16 residues. The V gene's germline CDR1 is MNHEY and CDR2 SMNVEV (reference sequence).

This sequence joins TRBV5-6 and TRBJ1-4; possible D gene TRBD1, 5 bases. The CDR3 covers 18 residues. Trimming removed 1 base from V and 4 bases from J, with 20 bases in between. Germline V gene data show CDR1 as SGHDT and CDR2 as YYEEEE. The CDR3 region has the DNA TGTGCCAGCAGCTTGATTCAGGGAGTGCCTTCAGATAATGAAAAACTGTTTTTT. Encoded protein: CASSLIQGVPSDNEKLFF.

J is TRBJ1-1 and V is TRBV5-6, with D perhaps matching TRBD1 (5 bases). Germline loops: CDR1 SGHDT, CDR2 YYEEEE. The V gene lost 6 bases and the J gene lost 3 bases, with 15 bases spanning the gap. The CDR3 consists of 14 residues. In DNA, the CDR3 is TGTGCCAGCAATCCCTGGGGGGAGGACACTGAAGCTTTCTTT. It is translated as CASNPWGEDTEAFF.

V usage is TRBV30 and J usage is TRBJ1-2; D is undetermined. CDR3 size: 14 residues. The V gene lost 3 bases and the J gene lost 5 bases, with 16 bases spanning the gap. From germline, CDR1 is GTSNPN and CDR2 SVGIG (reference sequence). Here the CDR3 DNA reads TGTGCCTGGAGCGTAGGACTTCAAGATTATGGCTACACCTTC. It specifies CAWSVGLQDYGYTF. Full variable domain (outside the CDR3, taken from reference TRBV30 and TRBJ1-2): SQTIHQWPATLVQPVGSPLSLECTVEGTSNPNLYWYRQAAGRGLQLLFYSVGIGQISSEVPQNLSASRPQDRQFILSSKKLLLSDSGFYLCAWSVGLQDYGYTFGSGTRLTVV.

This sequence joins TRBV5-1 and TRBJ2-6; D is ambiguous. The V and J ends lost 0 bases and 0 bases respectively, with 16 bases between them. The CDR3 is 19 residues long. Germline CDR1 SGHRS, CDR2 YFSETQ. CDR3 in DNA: TGCGCCAGCAGCTTGGGAACCCAGATGAAATACTCTGGGGCCAACGTCCTGACTTTC. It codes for CASSLGTQMKYSGANVLTF.

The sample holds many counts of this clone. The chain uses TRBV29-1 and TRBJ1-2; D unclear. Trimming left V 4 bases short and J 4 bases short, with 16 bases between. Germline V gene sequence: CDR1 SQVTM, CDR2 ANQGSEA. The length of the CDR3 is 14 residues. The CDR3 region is CSVVSGDMGYGYTF. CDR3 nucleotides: TGCAGCGTTGTGAGCGGGGATATGGGCTATGGCTACACCTTC.

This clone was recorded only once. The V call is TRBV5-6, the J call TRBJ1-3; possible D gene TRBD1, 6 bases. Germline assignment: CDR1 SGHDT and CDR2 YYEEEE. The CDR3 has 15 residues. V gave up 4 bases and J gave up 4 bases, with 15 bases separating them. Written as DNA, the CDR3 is TGTGCCAGCAGCCCCCTCACAGGGAGGGGAAACACCATATATTTT. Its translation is CASSPLTGRGNTIYF.

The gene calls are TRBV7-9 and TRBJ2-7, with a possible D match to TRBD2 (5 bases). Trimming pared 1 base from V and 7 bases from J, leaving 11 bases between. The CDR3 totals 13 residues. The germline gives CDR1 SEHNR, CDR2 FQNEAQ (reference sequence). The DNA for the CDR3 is TGTGCCAGCAGCTTAGAGCGGCAGGCTGAGCAGTACTTC. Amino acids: CASSLERQAEQYF.

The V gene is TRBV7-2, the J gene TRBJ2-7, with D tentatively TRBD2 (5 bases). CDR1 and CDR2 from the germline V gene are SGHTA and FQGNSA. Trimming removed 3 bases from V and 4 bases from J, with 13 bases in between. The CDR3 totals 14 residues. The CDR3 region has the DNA TGTGCCAGCAGCTTGAGGCTAGCTGGGTACGAGCAGTACTTC. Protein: CASSLRLAGYEQYF.

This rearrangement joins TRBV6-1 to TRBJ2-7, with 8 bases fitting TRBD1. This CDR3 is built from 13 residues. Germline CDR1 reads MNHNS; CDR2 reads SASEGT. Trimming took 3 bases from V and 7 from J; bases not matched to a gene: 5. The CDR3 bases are TGTGCCAGCAGTGACCTAGGACAGGGAGAGCAGTACTTC. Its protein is CASSDLGQGEQYF.

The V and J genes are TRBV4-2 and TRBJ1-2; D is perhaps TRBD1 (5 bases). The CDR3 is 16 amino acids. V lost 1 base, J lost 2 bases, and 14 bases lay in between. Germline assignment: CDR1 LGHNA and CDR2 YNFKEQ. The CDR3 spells CASSQAGDGGNYGYTF. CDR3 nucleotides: TGTGCCAGCAGCCAAGCGGGGGACGGTGGCAACTATGGCTACACCTTC.

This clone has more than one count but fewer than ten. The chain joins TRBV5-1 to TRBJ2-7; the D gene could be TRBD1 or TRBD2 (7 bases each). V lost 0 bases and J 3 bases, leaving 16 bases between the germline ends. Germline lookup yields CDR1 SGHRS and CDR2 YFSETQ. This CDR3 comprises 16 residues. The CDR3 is CASSLASGGDYYEQYF. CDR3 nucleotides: TGCGCCAGCAGCTTGGCCTCAGGGGGGGATTACTACGAGCAGTACTTC.

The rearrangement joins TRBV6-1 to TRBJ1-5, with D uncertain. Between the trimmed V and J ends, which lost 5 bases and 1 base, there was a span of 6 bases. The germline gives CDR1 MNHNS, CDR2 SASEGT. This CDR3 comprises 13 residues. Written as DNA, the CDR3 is TGTGCCAGCAGTACACAGAGCAATCAGCCCCAGCATTTT. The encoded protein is CASSTQSNQPQHF.

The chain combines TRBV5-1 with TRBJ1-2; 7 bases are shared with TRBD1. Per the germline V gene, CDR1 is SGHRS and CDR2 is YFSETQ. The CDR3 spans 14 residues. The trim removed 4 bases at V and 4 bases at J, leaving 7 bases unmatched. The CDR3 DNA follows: TGCGCCAGCAGCCAGGGACAGACAATCTATGGCTACACCTTC. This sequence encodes CASSQGQTIYGYTF.

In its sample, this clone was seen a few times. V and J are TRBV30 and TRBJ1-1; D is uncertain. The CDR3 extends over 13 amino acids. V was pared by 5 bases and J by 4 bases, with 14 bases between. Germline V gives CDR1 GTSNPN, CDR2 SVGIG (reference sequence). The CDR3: CAWANSGSTEAFF. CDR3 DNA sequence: TGTGCCTGGGCGAATAGTGGGTCCACTGAAGCTTTCTTT.